This is a list of T cell receptor beta chains from one sample in a study of graft-versus-host responses after intestinal transplantation. Assay used: immunoSEQ multiplex PCR; TCRdb lists only in-frame clones, some missing. The sample holds about 6,800 clones; roughly 24% are singletons and the top ten take about 5%. Sequences were derived from alloreactive CD4+ T cells from a mixed lymphocyte reaction culture, sampled before intestinal transplant. Receptor source: a human patient who received an intestinal transplant. The CDR3 runs from the conserved cysteine through the conserved F or W. The order of the fields is J gene, V gene, CDR3 protein.

>TRBJ1-1|TRBV11-2
CASRLNTEAFF
>TRBJ2-7|TRBV7-8
CASSPAGAGRGEQYF
>TRBJ2-3|TRBV5-5
CASSLGGLANTDTQYF
>TRBJ1-2|TRBV19
CASIGHSDRGRRGYTF
>TRBJ2-1|TRBV7-9
CASRRSAGGPGNEQFF
>TRBJ1-2|TRBV6-9
CASSRMVGNYGYTF
>TRBJ1-2|TRBV25-1
CASSPPNYGYTF
>TRBJ2-7|TRBV6-9
CASSYPGLAGRNEQYF
>TRBJ1-1|TRBV7-9
CASSLYGVLNTEAFF
>TRBJ2-5|TRBV6-6
CASSYAGTRGRTQYF
>TRBJ2-5|TRBV5-1
CASSLVPGAGGLQETQYF
>TRBJ1-6|TRBV11-2
CASSYGGYNSPLHF
>TRBJ1-1|TRBV20-1
CSASPAVEAFF
>TRBJ1-3|TRBV4-2
CASSRGEDSGNTIYF
>TRBJ2-1|TRBV7-9
CASSGLILAGGWNEQFF
>TRBJ1-2|TRBV30
CAGSVGGPRGYTF
>TRBJ2-1|TRBV11-1
CASSRLGSDNEQFF
>TRBJ2-4|TRBV29-1
CSVEDLAGGGNIQYF
>TRBJ1-5|TRBV7-9
CASSSRPGQPQHF
>TRBJ2-3|TRBV5-1
CASRRLAGSTDTQYF
>TRBJ2-1|TRBV9
CASSVVLAQGGEQFF
>TRBJ1-6|TRBV5-1
CASSLDFGALGSLHF
>TRBJ1-6|TRBV10-1
CASSDGTANSPLHF
>TRBJ2-6|TRBV5-6
CASHIVNSHKSRANVLTF
>TRBJ2-1|TRBV19
CASSTGQGWDNEQFF
>TRBJ2-7|TRBV9
CASSVAETGKYEQYF
>TRBJ2-3|TRBV7-4
CASSFGGTDTQYF
>TRBJ2-2|TRBV7-3
CASSLWAGTDGELFF
>TRBJ1-6|TRBV6-5
CASSYSGQGRSPLHF
>TRBJ1-2|TRBV30
CAWGRGGFVYGYTF
>TRBJ2-2|TRBV7-7
CASSPRDIGGELFF
>TRBJ2-1|TRBV5-5
CASSQDPSGDLWGNEQFF
>TRBJ1-5|TRBV6-6
CASSLTGVGKPQHF
>TRBJ2-1|TRBV6-6
CASSYSGDFNEQFF
>TRBJ2-1|TRBV6-4
CASRPVGSSYNEQFF
>TRBJ2-7|TRBV15
CATSRDFPYEQYF
>TRBJ1-5|TRBV6-6
CASSYQGNQPQHF
>TRBJ1-2|TRBV5-1
CASSLADRHYGYTF
>TRBJ2-1|TRBV5-8
CASSGGTSRPPSSYNEQFF
>TRBJ1-2|TRBV6-5
CASSYSRQGAYGYTF
>TRBJ1-6|TRBV5-1
CASSPMDHYNSPLHF
>TRBJ1-5|TRBV5-1
CASSLAGDAGSPGQPQHF
>TRBJ1-1|TRBV11-2
CASSLAEGTEAFF
>TRBJ2-5|TRBV7-2
CASSSGLVQETQYF
>TRBJ2-1|TRBV7-3
CASSLHYEQFF
>TRBJ2-1|TRBV29-1
CSVEGAGDGRSSYNEQFF
>TRBJ1-1|TRBV6-6
CASSYSGGWGTEAFF
>TRBJ2-5|TRBV19
CASSISRGSETQYF
>TRBJ1-2|TRBV19
CASSIDVPRGRQGYTF
>TRBJ1-1|TRBV11-3
CASSFTTNTEAFF
>TRBJ1-1|TRBV30
CAWIKGGPEAFF
>TRBJ1-1|TRBV28
CASSWNTEAFF
>TRBJ2-5|TRBV10-1
CASTDRERGETQYF
>TRBJ2-1|TRBV2
CASRGHGYNEQFF
>TRBJ2-1|TRBV25-1
CASSEGNSYNEQFF